Below are 9 T cell receptor beta chains sequenced from a single sample in a study of blood T cell repertoires in COVID-19. The table came from immunoSEQ multiplex PCR; TCRdb's copy has only in-frame clones and leaves some out. The sample contains about 130,000 clones, around 87% of which appear only once. The specimen was peripheral blood. Every receptor here comes from a woman in her sixties or seventies with acute or convalescent COVID-19.

The genes are TRBV7-3 and TRBJ2-3; possibly TRBD2 for D (5 bases). Germline CDR1 is SGHTA and CDR2 is FQGTGA. The germline V and J ends were trimmed by 1 base and 4 bases, with 12 bases remaining between them. The CDR3 consists of 15 residues. In DNA form, the CDR3 reads TGTGCCAGCAGCTTAATAGGCGGACTGGCAGATACGCAGTATTTT. Its translation is CASSLIGGLADTQYF. Drawing the rest from reference TRBV7-3 and TRBJ2-3, the complete variable domain is GAGVSQTPSNKVTEKGKYVELRCDPISGHTALYWYRQSLGQGPEFLIYFQGTGAADDSGLPNDRFFAVRPEGSVSTLKIQRTERGDSAVYLCASSLIGGLADTQYFGPGTRLTVL.

The J gene is TRBJ1-5, the V gene TRBV19; TRBD1 aligns across 7 bases. Germline-derived CDR1 and CDR2 are LNHDA and SQIVND (reference sequence). J lost 3 bases, V lost 1 base, and 6 bases had no gene match. The CDR3 is made up of 16 amino acids. The CDR3 sequence: CASSIVGTVFNQPQHF. The CDR3 DNA reads TGTGCCAGTAGTATAGTCGGGACAGTCTTCAATCAGCCCCAGCATTTT.

The chain carries TRBV9 and TRBJ2-1, with D tentatively TRBD2 (5 bases). The CDR3 contains 14 residues. With 3 bases removed from V and 0 bases from J, the gap between germline ends came to 7 bases. CDR1 is SGDLS and CDR2 is YYNGEE in the germline V gene. The DNA of the CDR3 is TGTGCCAGCAGCGCGGGAAACTCCTACAATGAGCAGTTCTTC. Its translation: CASSAGNSYNEQFF.

The chain employs TRBV7-6 and TRBJ2-3; 10 bases match TRBD2. V was pared by 1 base and J by 2 bases, with 6 bases of the junction left unmatched. Germline CDR1 and CDR2: SGHVS and FNYEAQ. The CDR3 spans 17 residues. This chain's CDR3 is CASSLGTSGPVTDTQYF. The CDR3 region has the DNA TGTGCCAGCAGCTTAGGGACTAGCGGACCCGTCACAGATACGCAGTATTTT.

The chain links TRBV3-1 (or the pseudogene TRBV3-2) to TRBJ1-1; D is perhaps TRBD1 (6 bases). V lost 3 bases, J lost 1 base, and 9 bases lay in between. The germline V gene has CDR1 LGHDT and CDR2 YNNKEL (reference sequence). The CDR3 has 14 amino acids. The CDR3 DNA sequence: TGTGCCAGCAGCCAGACACAGGGGAACACTGAAGCTTTCTTT. This translates into CASSQTQGNTEAFF.

This rearrangement joins TRBV5-1 to TRBJ2-1; TRBD2 aligns across 8 bases. CDR1 SGHRS and CDR2 YFSETQ come from the germline V gene. This CDR3 contains 15 residues. V shed 2 bases, J shed 3 bases, and the junction held 4 bases outside the gene matches. CDR3 coding DNA: TGCGCCAGCAGCTTCATAGCGGGAAACTACAATGAGCAGTTCTTC. Its translation: CASSFIAGNYNEQFF. The full variable domain, in which reference TRBV5-1 and TRBJ2-1 provide the parts outside the CDR3, is KAGVTQTPRYLIKTRGQQVTLSCSPISGHRSVSWYQQTPGQGLQFLFEYFSETQRNKGNFPGRFSGRQFSNSRSEMNVSTLELGDSALYLCASSFIAGNYNEQFFGPGTRLTVL.

The rearrangement links TRBV7-2 to TRBJ1-2; D is unclear. The CDR3 loop spans 14 amino acids. The germline gives CDR1 SGHTA, CDR2 FQGNSA. Deletions cut 6 bases from V and 1 base from J, with 12 bases between. Here the CDR3 reads CASSQFTVNYGYTF. DNA for the CDR3: TGTGCCAGCAGTCAATTTACGGTTAACTATGGCTACACCTTC.

V and J are TRBV5-1 and TRBJ2-1; 10 bases are shared with TRBD2. Per the germline V gene, CDR1 is SGHRS and CDR2 is YFSETQ. The CDR3 consists of 14 residues. With 7 bases clipped from V and 7 bases from J, the junction kept 8 bases outside the gene matches. The CDR3 protein is CASRLAGVRNEQFF. The DNA for the CDR3 is TGCGCCAGCCGGCTAGCGGGAGTTAGGAATGAGCAGTTCTTC.

This clone was recorded once. The V and J genes are TRBV24-1 and TRBJ2-7; 9 positions agree with TRBD2. This CDR3 is 17 amino acids long. J was trimmed by 2 bases and V by 2 bases; bases with no gene match: 9. Germline V gene data show CDR1 as KGHDR and CDR2 as SFDVKD. The CDR3 sequence: CATSDSKSSGSTYEQYF. The CDR3 nucleotides read TGTGCCACCAGTGATTCGAAAAGTAGCGGGAGTACCTACGAGCAGTACTTC.